This T cell receptor beta chain comes out of a study of T cell responses to AZD1222 COVID-19 vaccine (dated by TCRdb to about 2021). For the wider study: AZD1222 recipients given second doses at about 4 weeks or at about 12 weeks were pooled, since spike-specific TCR depth and breadth were not found to differ between the two schedules. TCR sequencing was performed for fewer than 250 trial participants, of whom about 200 were given two doses of AZD1222 and about 25 were given two doses of MenACWY control vaccine. Trial participants were enrolled into age subgroups of 18-55, 56-69 and 70-plus years, which contained about 150, 27 and 61 TCR-sequenced participants, respectively.

Taken with the paper, the label for time point translates to: baseline before first vaccination. Vaccinee samples were obtained from the UK trials COV001 and COV002, which included a single-blind randomized controlled phase 2/3 trial of AZD1222 (ChAdOx1 nCoV-19) in healthy adults. Trial participant PBMC samples were collected at day 0 and day 28 after the second dose for TCRbeta chain sequencing. Sequences MDHEN (CDR1) and SYDVKM (CDR2) are obtained from the germline V gene. V is cut back by 3 bases and J by 3 bases, with 11 bases in the junction unmatched. From its cysteine to its phenylalanine, the CDR3 spans 17 amino acids. Here the CDR3 DNA is all that survives: 51 bases in frame from base 1. A remark on this clone: Which antigen it targets is not known. No base quality values were provided; no much bigger clone lies one nucleotide off.

The CDR3 regions of human TCRbeta chains were subjected to immunosequencing. The published analysis was carried out like this. TCRs in the repertoires were matched against a reference library of SARS-CoV-2-specific TCRs that had been generated with the MIRA antigen-specificity platform. Breadth was defined as the fraction of unique TCRs that were SARS-CoV-2-associated, and depth was defined as the fraction of total T cells that were SARS-CoV-2-associated. Using the MIRA data, each spike-specific TCR was assigned both to the spike region to which the TCR was reactive and to a CD4 or CD8 class. Log10-transformed breadth and depth values were compared by one-way ANOVA with Sidak's multiple comparisons tests. TCRdb holds this immuneACCESS table with in-frame rearrangements only. Some clones are missing; in checked studies, unresolved V genes explain under half, and the rest has no known cause. V and J calls and clone size follow that table, whereas D and trimming were derived from the DNA. In all, the sample holds about 97,000 clones, and 85% to 90% of those were seen once. The ten largest clones add up to about 1.5% of the sample.

Beyond this particular receptor, the publication reports: Conclusions about previously exposed vaccinees are limited, since just five to seven AZD1222 recipients were seropositive for SARS-CoV-2 at baseline. The 56-69-year group was small, and its depth increase did not reach significance, likely because of low power. Participants were mostly white British and included more females than males, and it was suggested by the authors that clonal diversity may have been underestimated. Spike-specific TCR breadth and depth rose significantly after two AZD1222 doses compared with day 0 and with MenACWY recipients. CD4 TCRs associated with the vaccine covered the entire spike protein, and the dominant responses were in regions 160-218 and 743-854. No day 14 peak-response samples were available, so repertoires were characterized only after the peak T cell response. Nearly half of unique spike-specific TCRs reportedly recognized epitopes outside regions mutated in the B.1.351 and B.1.1.7 variants.

The sequence links TRBV28 to TRBJ2-3, with 8 central nucleotides matching TRBD2. Sequenced here: peripheral blood, sampled on day 0 of AZD1222 vaccination. The clonotype comes from an adult in good health. Here is the DNA: TGTGCCAGCAGTTTCTCTTCAGGGCGGGAGGAGACAGATACGCAGTATTTT. It codes for CASSFSSGREETDTQYF.